A selection of T cell receptor beta chains follows, all from one sample in a study of shared clonotypes between healthy human individuals. Produced via immunoSEQ multiplex PCR; TCRdb's table is partial and in-frame only. The table lists 980,000 or so clones, around 80% of them singletons, with 1.5% in the top ten. Sequencing was performed on memory CD4+ T cells sorted from blood. Receptors originate from a man aged 18 to 30 in good health. The CDR3 runs from the conserved cysteine through the conserved F or W. The D gene is left open where the match is weak. Clone size is given for some rows only: seen once, a few or many times, or a class if the clone is expanded.

j_gene | d_gene | v_gene | abundance | CDR3nt | CDR3aa
TRBJ2-7 | TRBD1 | TRBV29-1 | - | TGCAGCGTTGGTGGGGACAGGGAACTCCCCCCCTACGAGCAGTACTTC | CSVGGDRELPPYEQYF
TRBJ2-2 | TRBD1 | TRBV9 | - | TGTGCCAGCAGCCAGGGGGCGCCAGGCGGGGAGCTGTTTTTT | CASSQGAPGGELFF
TRBJ1-5 | - | TRBV18 | - | TGTGCCAGCTCACCAGACAGGAATCAGCCCCAGCATTTT | CASSPDRNQPQHF
TRBJ2-3 | - | TRBV7-2 | - | TGTGCCAGCAGCCAAACAGATACGCAGTATTTT | CASSQTDTQYF
TRBJ2-1 | - | TRBV5-1 | few | TGCGCCAGCAGCCCCCCCGGGAATGAGCAGTTCTTC | CASSPPGNEQFF
TRBJ2-7 | TRBD1 | TRBV7-8 | - | TGTGCCAGCCACAGAGGGTCCGCGACAGGGACACCCTACGAGCAGTACTTC | CASHRGSATGTPYEQYF
TRBJ2-3 | - | TRBV19 | few | TGTGCCAGTAGTTGGGGCACAGATACGCAGTATTTT | CASSWGTDTQYF
TRBJ2-7 | - | TRBV15 | - | TGTGCCACCAGCAGATCTCTGGGCGTAAGCTCCTACGAGCAGTACTTC | CATSRSLGVSSYEQYF
TRBJ2-2 | - | TRBV7-2 | once | TGTGCCAGCAGCGGGTTCGTGGGGGCCGGGGAGCTGTTTTTT | CASSGFVGAGELFF
TRBJ2-1 | TRBD1 | TRBV18 | - | TGTGCCAGCTCATACCGGGACAGGACCTACAATGAGCAGTTCTTC | CASSYRDRTYNEQFF
TRBJ2-2 | - | TRBV5-4 | few | TGTGCCAGCAGGGAAAAAGGGGTAAACACCGGGGAGCTGTTTTTT | CASREKGVNTGELFF
TRBJ2-7 | - | TRBV18 | - | TGTGCCAGCTCACCAGGCCACAGTGCCTACGAGCAGTACTTC | CASSPGHSAYEQYF
TRBJ1-5 | - | TRBV5-1 | once | TGCGCCAGCAGCTTGGGTTCAAATCAGCCCCAGCATTTT | CASSLGSNQPQHF
TRBJ1-5 | - | TRBV2 | - | TGTGCCAGCAGAGGAAGAGGGGCCGGTCAGCCCCAGCATTTT | CASRGRGAGQPQHF
TRBJ2-7 | TRBD1 | TRBV7-9 | - | TGTGCCAGCAGCTTAGCCCTCAGGGGGATCCCCTACGAGCAGTACTTC | CASSLALRGIPYEQYF
TRBJ1-3 | - | TRBV30 | - | TGTGCCTGGAGTCCATTCTCTGGAAACACCATATATTTT | CAWSPFSGNTIYF
TRBJ2-2 | TRBD2 | TRBV7-3 | - | TGTGCCAGCAGCCGTAGCGGGGGAGCCGACACCGGGGAGCTGTTTTTT | CASSRSGGADTGELFF
TRBJ2-5 | - | TRBV7-6 | once | TGTGCCAGCAGCACAGGGATCGAGACCCAGTACTTC | CASSTGIETQYF
TRBJ2-5 | - | TRBV30 | - | TGTGCCTGGACACGGGGGCCAGAGACCCAGTACTTC | CAWTRGPETQYF
TRBJ2-5 | TRBD2 | TRBV18 | - | TGTGCCAGCTCAAGCCGACTAGCGGGGGGCCAAGAGACCCAGTACTTC | CASSSRLAGGQETQYF